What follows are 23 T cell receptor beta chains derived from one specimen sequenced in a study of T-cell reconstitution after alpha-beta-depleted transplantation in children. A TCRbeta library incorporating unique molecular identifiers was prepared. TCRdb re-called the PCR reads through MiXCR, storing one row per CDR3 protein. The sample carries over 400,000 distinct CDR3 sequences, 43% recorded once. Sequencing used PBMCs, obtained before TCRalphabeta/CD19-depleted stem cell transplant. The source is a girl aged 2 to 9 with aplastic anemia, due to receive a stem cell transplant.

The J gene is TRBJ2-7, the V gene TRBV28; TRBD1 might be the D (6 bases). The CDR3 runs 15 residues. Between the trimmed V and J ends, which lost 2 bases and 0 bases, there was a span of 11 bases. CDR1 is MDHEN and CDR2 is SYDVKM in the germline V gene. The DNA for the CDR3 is TGTGCCAGCAGTTTACCGGACAGCCTCTCCTACGAGCAGTACTTC. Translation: CASSLPDSLSYEQYF.

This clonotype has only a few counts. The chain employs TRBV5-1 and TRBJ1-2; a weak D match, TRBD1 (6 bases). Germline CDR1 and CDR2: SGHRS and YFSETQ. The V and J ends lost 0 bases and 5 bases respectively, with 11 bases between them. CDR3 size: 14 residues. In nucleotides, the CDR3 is TGCGCCAGCAGCTTGGCTCAGGGGACGTATGGCTACACCTTC. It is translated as CASSLAQGTYGYTF.

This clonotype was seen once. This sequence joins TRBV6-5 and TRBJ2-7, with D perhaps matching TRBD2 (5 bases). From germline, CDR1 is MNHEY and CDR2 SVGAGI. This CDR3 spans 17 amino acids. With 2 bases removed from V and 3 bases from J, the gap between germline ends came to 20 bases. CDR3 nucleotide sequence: TGTGCCAGCAGTTACGGCCATGGCAGAGCGGCGAGCTACGAGCAGTACTTC. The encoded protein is CASSYGHGRAASYEQYF.

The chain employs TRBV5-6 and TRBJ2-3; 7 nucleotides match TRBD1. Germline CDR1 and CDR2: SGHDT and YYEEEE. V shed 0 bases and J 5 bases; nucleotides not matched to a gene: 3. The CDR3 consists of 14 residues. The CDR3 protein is CASSLAQGEDTQYF. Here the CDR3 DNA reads TGTGCCAGCAGCTTGGCCCAGGGGGAAGATACGCAGTATTTT.

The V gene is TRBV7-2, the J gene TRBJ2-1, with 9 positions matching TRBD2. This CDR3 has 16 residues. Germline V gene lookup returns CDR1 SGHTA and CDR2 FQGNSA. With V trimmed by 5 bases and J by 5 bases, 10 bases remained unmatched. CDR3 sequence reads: CASSPPGGRGDNEQFF. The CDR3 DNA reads TGTGCCAGCAGCCCTCCCGGCGGGAGGGGGGACAATGAGCAGTTCTTC.

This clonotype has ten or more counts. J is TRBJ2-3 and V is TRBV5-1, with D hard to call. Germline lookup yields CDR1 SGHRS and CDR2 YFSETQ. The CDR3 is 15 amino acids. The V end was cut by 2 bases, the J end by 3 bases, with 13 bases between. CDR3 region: CASSFASADTDTQYF. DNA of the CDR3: TGCGCCAGCAGCTTTGCCAGCGCGGATACAGATACGCAGTATTTT. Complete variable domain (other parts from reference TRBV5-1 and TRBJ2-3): KAGVTQTPRYLIKTRGQQVTLSCSPISGHRSVSWYQQTPGQGLQFLFEYFSETQRNKGNFPGRFSGRQFSNSRSEMNVSTLELGDSALYLCASSFASADTDTQYFGPGTRLTVL.

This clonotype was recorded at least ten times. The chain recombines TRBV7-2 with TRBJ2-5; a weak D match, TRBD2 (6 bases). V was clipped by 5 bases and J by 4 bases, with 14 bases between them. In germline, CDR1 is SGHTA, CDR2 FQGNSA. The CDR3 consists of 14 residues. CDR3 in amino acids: CASSPRLGAETQYF. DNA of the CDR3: TGTGCCAGCAGCCCCCGACTAGGAGCAGAGACCCAGTACTTC.

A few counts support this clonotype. CDR3 sequence (DNA): TGTGCCAGCAGCCAACCGGACAGGGAAGGGGACGAGCAGTACTTC. Its translation: CASSQPDREGDEQYF. This sequence joins TRBV16 and TRBJ2-7, with TRBD1 matching 8 bases. Germline CDR1 KGHSY, CDR2 FQNENV. V trimming: 2 bases; J trimming: 5 bases; junction bases outside the gene matches: 8. The CDR3 covers 15 residues.

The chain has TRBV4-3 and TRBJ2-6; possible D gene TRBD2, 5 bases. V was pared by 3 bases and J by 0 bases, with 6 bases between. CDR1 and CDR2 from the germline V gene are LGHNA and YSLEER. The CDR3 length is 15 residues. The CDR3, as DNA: TGCGCCAGCAGCCATCGGGGCTCTGGGGCCAACGTCCTGACTTTC. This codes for CASSHRGSGANVLTF.

The CDR3 loop reads CASSQPPLDGVQYF. The CDR3 DNA sequence: TGTGCCAGCAGCCAGCCCCCTCTCGACGGAGTTCAGTACTTC. This sequence joins TRBV4-2 and TRBJ2-4, with D unresolved. The CDR3 consists of 14 residues. V lost 3 bases to trimming and J lost 11 bases, with 17 bases between them. Germline CDR1 is LGHNA and CDR2 is YNFKEQ.

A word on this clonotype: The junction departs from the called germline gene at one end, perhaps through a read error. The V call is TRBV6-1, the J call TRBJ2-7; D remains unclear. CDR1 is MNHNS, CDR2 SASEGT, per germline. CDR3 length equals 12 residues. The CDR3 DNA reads TGTGCCAGCTCTTTGTACCAATACGAGCAGCACTTC. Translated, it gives CASSLYQYEQHF.

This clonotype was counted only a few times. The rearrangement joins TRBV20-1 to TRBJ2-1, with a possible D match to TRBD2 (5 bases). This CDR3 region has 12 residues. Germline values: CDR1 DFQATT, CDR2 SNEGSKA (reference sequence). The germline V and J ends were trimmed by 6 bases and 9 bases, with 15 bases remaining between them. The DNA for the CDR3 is TGCAGTGCGGTGTACCTGGGGAGTGAGCAGTTCTTC. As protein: CSAVYLGSEQFF.

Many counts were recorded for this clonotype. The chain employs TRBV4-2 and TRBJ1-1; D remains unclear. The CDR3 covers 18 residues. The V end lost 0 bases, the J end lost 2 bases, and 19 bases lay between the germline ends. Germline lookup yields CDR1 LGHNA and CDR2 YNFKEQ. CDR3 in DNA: TGTGCCAGCAGCCAAGAGGCGCAGCAGCCTGCTCGAAACACTGAAGCTTTCTTT. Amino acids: CASSQEAQQPARNTEAFF.

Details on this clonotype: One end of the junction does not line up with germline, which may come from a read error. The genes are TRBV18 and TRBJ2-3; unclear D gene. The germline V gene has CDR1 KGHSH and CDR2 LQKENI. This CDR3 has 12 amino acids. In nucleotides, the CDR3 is TGTGCCAGCTCGGAGCCCACAGATACGCATTATTTT. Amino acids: CASSEPTDTHYF.

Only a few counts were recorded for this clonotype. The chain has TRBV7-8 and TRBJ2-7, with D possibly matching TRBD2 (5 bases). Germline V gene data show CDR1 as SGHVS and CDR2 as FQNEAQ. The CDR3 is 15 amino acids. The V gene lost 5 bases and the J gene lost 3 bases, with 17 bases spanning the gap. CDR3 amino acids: CASSPREGTFYEQYF. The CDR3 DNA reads TGTGCCAGCAGCCCGCGAGAGGGCACCTTCTACGAGCAGTACTTC.

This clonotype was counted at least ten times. CDR3 residues: CASTPGPYTGELFF. In nucleotides, the CDR3 is TGTGCCAGCACCCCCGGCCCTTACACCGGGGAGCTGTTTTTT. The V and J genes are TRBV27 and TRBJ2-2; unclear D gene. Germline values: CDR1 MNHEY, CDR2 SMNVEV (reference sequence). CDR3 length equals 14 residues. The V end lost 7 bases, the J end lost 3 bases, and 12 bases lay between the germline ends.

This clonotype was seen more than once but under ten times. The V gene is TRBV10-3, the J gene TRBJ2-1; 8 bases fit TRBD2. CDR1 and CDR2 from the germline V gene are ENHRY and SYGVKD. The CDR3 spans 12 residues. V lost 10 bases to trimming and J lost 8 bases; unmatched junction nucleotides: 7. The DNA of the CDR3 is TGTGCCACCGGACTAGCAATCTATGAGCAGTTCTTC. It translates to CATGLAIYEQFF.

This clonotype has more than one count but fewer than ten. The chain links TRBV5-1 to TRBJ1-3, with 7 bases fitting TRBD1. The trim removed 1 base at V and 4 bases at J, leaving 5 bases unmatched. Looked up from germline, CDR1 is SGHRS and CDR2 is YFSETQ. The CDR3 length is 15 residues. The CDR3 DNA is TGCGCCAGCAGCTTGTCGGCGGACAGGGGAAACACCATATATTTT. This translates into CASSLSADRGNTIYF. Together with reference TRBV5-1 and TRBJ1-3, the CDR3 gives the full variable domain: KAGVTQTPRYLIKTRGQQVTLSCSPISGHRSVSWYQQTPGQGLQFLFEYFSETQRNKGNFPGRFSGRQFSNSRSEMNVSTLELGDSALYLCASSLSADRGNTIYFGEGSWLTVV.

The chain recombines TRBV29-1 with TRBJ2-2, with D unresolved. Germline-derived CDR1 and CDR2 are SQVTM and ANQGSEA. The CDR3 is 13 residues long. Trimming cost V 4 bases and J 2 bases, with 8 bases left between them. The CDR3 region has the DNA TGCAGCGTTGTAGCTACCAACACCGGGGAGCTGTTTTTT. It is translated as CSVVATNTGELFF.

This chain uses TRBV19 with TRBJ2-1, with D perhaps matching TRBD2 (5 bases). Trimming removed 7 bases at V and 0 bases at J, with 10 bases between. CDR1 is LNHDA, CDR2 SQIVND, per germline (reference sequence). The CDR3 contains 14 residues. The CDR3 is CASNERGSYNEQFF. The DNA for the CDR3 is TGTGCCAGTAACGAACGGGGCTCCTACAATGAGCAGTTCTTC.

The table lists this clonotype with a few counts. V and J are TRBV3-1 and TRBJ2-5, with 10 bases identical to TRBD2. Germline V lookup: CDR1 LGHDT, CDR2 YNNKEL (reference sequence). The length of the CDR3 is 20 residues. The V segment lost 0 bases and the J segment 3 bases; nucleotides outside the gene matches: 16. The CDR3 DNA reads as TGTGCCAGCAGCCAAGAGGGGGGGATAAGGACTAGCGGTGTTAAAGAGACCCAGTACTTC. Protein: CASSQEGGIRTSGVKETQYF.

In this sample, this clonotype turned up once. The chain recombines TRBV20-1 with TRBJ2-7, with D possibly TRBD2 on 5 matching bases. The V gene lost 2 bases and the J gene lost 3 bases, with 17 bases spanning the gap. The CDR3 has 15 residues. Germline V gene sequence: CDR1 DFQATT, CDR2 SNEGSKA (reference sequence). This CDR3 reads CSARPLSGNLYEQYF. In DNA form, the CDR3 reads TGCAGTGCTAGACCTCTGAGCGGAAACCTCTACGAGCAGTACTTC.

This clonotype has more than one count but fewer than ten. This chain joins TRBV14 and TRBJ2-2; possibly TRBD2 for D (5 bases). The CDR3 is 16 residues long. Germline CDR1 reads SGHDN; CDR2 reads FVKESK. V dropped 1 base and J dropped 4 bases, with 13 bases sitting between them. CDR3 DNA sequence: TGTGCCAGCAGCCAAGTCCTCCCACGGGGCACCGGGGAGCTGTTTTTT. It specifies CASSQVLPRGTGELFF.